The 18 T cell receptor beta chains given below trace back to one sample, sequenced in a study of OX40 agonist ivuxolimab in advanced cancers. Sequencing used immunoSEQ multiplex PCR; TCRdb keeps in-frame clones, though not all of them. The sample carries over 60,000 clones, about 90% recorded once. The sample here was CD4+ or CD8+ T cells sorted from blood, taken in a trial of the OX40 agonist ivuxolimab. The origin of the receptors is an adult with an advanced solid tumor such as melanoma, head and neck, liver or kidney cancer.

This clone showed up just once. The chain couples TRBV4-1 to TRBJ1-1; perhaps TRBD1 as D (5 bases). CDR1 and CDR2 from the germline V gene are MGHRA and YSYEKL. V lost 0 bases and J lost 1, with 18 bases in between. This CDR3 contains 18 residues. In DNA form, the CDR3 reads TGCGCCAGCAGCCAAGATGGGGGTGGGAGGGACCGGAACACTGAAGCTTTCTTT. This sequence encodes CASSQDGGGRDRNTEAFF.

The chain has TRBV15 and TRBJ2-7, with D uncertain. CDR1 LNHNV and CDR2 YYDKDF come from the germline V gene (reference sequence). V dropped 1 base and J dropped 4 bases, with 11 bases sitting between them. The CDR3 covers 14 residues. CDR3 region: CATSRVVGEYEQYF. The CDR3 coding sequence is TGTGCCACCAGCAGAGTCGTTGGCGAGTACGAGCAGTACTTC.

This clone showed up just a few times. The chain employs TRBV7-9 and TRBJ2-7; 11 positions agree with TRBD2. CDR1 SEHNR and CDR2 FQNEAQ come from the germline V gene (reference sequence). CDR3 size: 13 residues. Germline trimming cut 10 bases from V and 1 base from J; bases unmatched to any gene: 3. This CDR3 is CATGTSGSYEQYF. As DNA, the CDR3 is TGTGCCACCGGGACTAGCGGATCCTACGAGCAGTACTTC.

The CDR3 is CASSVAYRGPANTGELFF. CDR3 DNA: TGTGCCAGCAGCGTAGCATACAGGGGGCCAGCGAACACCGGGGAGCTGTTTTTT. The genes are TRBV9 and TRBJ2-2, with 9 bases lining up with TRBD1. The germline gives CDR1 SGDLS, CDR2 YYNGEE. The junction had 6 bases not matched to a gene; V was cut back by 0 bases and J by 0 bases. CDR3 size: 18 residues.

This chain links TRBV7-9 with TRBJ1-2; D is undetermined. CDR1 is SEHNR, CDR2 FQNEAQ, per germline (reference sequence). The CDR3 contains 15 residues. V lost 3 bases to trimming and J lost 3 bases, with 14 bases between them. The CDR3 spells CASSFSGGEDYGYTF. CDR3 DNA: TGTGCCAGCAGCTTCAGTGGTGGCGAAGACTATGGCTACACCTTC.

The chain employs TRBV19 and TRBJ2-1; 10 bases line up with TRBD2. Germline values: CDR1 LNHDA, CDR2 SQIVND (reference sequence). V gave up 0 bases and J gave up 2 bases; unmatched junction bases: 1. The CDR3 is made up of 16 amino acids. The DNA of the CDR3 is TGTGCCAGTAGTATAGATAGCGGGGGGACCTACAATGAGCAGTTCTTC. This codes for CASSIDSGGTYNEQFF.

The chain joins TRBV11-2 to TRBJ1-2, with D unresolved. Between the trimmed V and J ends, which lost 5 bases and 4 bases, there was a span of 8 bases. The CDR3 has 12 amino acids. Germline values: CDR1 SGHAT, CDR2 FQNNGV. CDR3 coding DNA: TGTGCCAGCAGCCGAGGCCTCTATGGCTACACCTTC. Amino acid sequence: CASSRGLYGYTF.

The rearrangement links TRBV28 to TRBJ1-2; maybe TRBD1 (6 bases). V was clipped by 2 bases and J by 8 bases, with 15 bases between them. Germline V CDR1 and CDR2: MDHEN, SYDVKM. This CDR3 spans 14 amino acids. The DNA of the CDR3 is TGTGCCAGCAGTTTAAACAGGGACCCTCGAGGCTACACCTTC. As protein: CASSLNRDPRGYTF.

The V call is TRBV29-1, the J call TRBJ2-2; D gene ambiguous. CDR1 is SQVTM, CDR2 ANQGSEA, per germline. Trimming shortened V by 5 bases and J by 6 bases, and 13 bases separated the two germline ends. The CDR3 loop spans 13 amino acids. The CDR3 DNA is TGCAGCGTTATGGCGGTGGGCGCCGGGGAGCTGTTTTTT. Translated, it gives CSVMAVGAGELFF.

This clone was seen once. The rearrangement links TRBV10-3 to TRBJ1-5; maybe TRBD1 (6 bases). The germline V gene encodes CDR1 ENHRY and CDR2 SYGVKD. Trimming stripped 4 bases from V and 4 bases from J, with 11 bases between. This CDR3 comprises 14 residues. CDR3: CAISGQTGNQPQHF. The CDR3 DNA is TGTGCCATCAGTGGACAAACAGGGAATCAGCCCCAGCATTTT.

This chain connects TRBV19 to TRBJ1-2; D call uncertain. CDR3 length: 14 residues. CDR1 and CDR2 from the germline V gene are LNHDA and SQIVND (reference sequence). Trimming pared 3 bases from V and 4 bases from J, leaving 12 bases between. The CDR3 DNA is TGTGCCAGTAGTATCCGGGGATTGGGCTATGGCTACACCTTC. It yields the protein CASSIRGLGYGYTF. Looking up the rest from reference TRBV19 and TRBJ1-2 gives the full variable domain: DGGITQSPKYLFRKEGQNVTLSCEQNLNHDAMYWYRQDPGQGLRLIYYSQIVNDFQKGDIAEGYSVSREKKESFPLTVTSAQKNPTAFYLCASSIRGLGYGYTFGSGTRLTVV.

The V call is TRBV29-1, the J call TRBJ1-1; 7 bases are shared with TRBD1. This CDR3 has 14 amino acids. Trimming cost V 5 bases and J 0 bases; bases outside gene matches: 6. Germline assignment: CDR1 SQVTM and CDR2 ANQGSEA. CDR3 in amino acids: CSVLVQGVNTEAFF. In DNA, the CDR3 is TGCAGCGTTTTGGTGCAGGGGGTGAACACTGAAGCTTTCTTT.

The CDR3 is CASSQETGGYNEQFF. The DNA of the CDR3 is TGCGCCAGCAGCCAAGAGACAGGGGGCTACAATGAGCAGTTCTTC. The chain carries TRBV4-1 and TRBJ2-1, with 9 bases identical to TRBD1. J lost 3 bases, V lost 0 bases, and 0 bases had no gene match. Germline V gene data show CDR1 as MGHRA and CDR2 as YSYEKL. This CDR3 contains 15 residues.

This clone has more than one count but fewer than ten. CDR3 DNA: TGTGCCAGCAGCTTGGTGCAGGGCGTAAACTACGAGCAGTACTTC. Translated, it gives CASSLVQGVNYEQYF. The V and J genes are TRBV7-9 and TRBJ2-7, with D maybe TRBD1 (5 bases). Germline-derived CDR1 and CDR2 are SEHNR and FQNEAQ (reference sequence). The V and J ends lost 3 bases and 3 bases respectively, with 15 bases between them. The CDR3 has 15 residues. The full variable domain, rest sourced from reference TRBV7-9 and TRBJ2-7, is DTGVSQNPRHKITKRGQNVTFRCDPISEHNRLYWYRQTLGQGPEFLTYFQNEAQLEKSRLLSDRFSAERPKGSFSTLEIQRTEQGDSAMYLCASSLVQGVNYEQYFGPGTRLTVT.

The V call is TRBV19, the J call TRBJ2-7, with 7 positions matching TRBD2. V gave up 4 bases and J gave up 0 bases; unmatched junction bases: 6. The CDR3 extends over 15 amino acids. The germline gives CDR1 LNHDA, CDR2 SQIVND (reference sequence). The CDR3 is CASSTPGLGSYEQYF. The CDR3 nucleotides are TGTGCCAGTAGTACCCCCGGACTAGGCTCCTACGAGCAGTACTTC.

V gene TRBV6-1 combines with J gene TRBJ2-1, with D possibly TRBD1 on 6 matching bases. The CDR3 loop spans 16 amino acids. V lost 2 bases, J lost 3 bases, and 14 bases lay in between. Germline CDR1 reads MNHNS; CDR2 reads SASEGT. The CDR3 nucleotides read TGTGCCAGCAGTGAATTTTGGGACAAAAACTACAATGAGCAGTTCTTC. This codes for CASSEFWDKNYNEQFF.

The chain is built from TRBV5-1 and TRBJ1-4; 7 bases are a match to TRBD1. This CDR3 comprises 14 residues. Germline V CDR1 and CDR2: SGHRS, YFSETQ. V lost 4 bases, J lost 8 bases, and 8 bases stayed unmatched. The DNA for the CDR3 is TGCGCCAGCAGCGAAACAGGGGTGGGCGAAAAACTGTTTTTT. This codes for CASSETGVGEKLFF.

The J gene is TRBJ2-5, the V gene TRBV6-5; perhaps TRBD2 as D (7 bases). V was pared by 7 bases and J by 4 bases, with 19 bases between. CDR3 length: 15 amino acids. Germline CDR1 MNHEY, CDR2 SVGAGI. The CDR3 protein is CASKSLGGGRETQYF. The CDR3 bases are TGTGCCAGCAAGTCCTTAGGGGGGGGGAGAGAGACCCAGTACTTC.